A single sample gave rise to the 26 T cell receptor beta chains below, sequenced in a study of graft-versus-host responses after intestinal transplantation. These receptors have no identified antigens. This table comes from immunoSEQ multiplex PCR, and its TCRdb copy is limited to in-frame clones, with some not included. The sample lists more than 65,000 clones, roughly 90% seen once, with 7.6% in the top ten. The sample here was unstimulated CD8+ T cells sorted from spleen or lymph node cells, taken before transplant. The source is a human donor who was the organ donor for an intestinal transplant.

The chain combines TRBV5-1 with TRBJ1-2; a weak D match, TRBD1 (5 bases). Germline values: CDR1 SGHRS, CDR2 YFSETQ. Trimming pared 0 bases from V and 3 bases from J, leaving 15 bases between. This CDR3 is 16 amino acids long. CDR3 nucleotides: TGCGCCAGCAGCTTGGAAGGGGCCCAAAGGCACTATGGCTACACCTTC. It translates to CASSLEGAQRHYGYTF. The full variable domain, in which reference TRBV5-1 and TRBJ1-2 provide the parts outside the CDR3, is KAGVTQTPRYLIKTRGQQVTLSCSPISGHRSVSWYQQTPGQGLQFLFEYFSETQRNKGNFPGRFSGRQFSNSRSEMNVSTLELGDSALYLCASSLEGAQRHYGYTFGSGTRLTVV.

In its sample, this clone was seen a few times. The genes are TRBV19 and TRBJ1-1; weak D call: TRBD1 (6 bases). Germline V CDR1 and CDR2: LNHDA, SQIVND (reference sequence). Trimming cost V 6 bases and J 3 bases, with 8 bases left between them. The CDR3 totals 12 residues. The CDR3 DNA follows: TGTGCCAGTAGGACAGGCGACACTGAAGCTTTCTTT. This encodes CASRTGDTEAFF.

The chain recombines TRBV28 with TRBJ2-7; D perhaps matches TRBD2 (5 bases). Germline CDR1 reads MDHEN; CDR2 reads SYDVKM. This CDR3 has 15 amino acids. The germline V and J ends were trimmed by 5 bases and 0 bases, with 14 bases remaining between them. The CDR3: CASSDIGAASYEQYF. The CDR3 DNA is TGTGCCAGCAGTGACATTGGAGCGGCCTCCTACGAGCAGTACTTC.

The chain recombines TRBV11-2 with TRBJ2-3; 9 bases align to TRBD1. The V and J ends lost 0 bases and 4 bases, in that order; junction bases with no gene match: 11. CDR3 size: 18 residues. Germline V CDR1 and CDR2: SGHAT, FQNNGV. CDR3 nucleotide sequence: TGTGCCAGCAGCTTAGACGTTTTCCGGGACAGGGCAGCAGATACGCAGTATTTT. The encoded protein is CASSLDVFRDRAADTQYF.

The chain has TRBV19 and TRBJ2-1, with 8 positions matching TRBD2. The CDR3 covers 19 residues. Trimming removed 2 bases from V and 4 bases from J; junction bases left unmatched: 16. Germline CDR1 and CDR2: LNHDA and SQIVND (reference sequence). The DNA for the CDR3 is TGTGCCAGTAGTATAATACCCGGACTAGCTGGGGGATCGTACAATGAGCAGTTCTTC. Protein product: CASSIIPGLAGGSYNEQFF. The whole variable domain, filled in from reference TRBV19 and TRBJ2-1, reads DGGITQSPKYLFRKEGQNVTLSCEQNLNHDAMYWYRQDPGQGLRLIYYSQIVNDFQKGDIAEGYSVSREKKESFPLTVTSAQKNPTAFYLCASSIIPGLAGGSYNEQFFGPGTRLTVL.

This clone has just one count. CDR3 residues: CASSPPRGMSMNTEAFF. The CDR3, as DNA: TGTGCCAGCTCACCGCCCCGGGGCATGTCTATGAACACTGAAGCTTTCTTT. The chain employs TRBV18 and TRBJ1-1, with D tentatively TRBD1 (5 bases). V lost 3 bases, J lost 0 bases, and 17 bases lay in between. The length of the CDR3 is 17 residues. Germline V lookup: CDR1 KGHSH, CDR2 LQKENI.

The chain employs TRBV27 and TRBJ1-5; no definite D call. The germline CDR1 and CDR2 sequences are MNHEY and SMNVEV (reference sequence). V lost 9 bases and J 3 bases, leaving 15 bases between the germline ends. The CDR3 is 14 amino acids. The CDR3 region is CASGPRPLNQPQHF. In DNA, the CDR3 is TGTGCCAGTGGACCTCGGCCACTCAATCAGCCCCAGCATTTT.

The DNA for the CDR3 is TGTGCCAGTAGCCTGACAGGGGGCATTTACGAGCAGTACTTC. This gives the protein CASSLTGGIYEQYF. This sequence joins TRBV19 and TRBJ2-5; TRBD1 matches at 10 bases. The J call is uncertain, as TRBJ2-7 better fits the DNA end. The germline gives CDR1 LNHDA, CDR2 SQIVND (reference sequence). The CDR3 spans 14 residues.

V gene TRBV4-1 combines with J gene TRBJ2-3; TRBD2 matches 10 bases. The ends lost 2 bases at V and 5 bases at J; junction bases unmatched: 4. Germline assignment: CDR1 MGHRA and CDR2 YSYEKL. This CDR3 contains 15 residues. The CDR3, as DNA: TGCGCCAGCAGCCAAACCGGGACTAGCGAAGATACGCAGTATTTT. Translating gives CASSQTGTSEDTQYF.

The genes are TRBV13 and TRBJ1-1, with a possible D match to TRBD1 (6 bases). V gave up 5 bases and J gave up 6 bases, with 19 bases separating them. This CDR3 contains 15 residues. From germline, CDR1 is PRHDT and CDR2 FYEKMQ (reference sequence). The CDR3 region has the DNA TGTGCCAGCAGCCCCGCGGCAGGGGAGTTGGCTGAAGCTTTCTTT. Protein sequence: CASSPAAGELAEAFF.

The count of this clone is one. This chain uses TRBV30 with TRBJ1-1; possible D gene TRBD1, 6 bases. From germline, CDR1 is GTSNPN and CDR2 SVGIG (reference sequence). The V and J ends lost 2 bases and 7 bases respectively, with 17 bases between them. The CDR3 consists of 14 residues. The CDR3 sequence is CAWSTTGRTGEAFF. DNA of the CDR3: TGTGCCTGGAGTACAACAGGGCGAACTGGTGAAGCTTTCTTT.

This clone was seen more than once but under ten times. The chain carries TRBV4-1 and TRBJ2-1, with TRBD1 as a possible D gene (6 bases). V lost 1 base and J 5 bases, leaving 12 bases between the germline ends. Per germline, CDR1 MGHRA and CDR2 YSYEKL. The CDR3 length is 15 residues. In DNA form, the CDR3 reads TGCGCCAGCAGCCAAGTAAGCCAGGGGAACAATGAGCAGTTCTTC. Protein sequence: CASSQVSQGNNEQFF.

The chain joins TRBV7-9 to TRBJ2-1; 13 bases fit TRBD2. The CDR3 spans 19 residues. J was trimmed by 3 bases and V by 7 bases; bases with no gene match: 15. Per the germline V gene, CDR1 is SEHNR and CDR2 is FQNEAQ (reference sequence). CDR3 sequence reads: CASTLGGDGTSGNYNEQFF. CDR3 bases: TGTGCCAGCACGCTAGGGGGGGACGGGACTAGCGGGAACTACAATGAGCAGTTCTTC.

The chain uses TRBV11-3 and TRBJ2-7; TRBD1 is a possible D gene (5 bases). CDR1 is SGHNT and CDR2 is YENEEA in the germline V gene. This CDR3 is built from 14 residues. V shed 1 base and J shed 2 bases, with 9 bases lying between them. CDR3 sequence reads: CASSLVDRAYEQYF. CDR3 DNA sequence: TGTGCCAGCAGCTTAGTTGACAGAGCCTACGAGCAGTACTTC.

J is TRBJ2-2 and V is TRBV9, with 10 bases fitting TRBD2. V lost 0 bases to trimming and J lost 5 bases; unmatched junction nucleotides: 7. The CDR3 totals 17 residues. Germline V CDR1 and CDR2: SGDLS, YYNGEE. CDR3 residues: CASSVVPAGGNTGELFF. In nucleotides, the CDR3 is TGTGCCAGCAGCGTAGTTCCAGCGGGAGGGAATACCGGGGAGCTGTTTTTT.

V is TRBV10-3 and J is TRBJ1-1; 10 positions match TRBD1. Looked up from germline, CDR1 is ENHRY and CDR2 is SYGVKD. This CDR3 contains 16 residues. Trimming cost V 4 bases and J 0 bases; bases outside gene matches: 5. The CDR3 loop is CAISGGQGVLNTEAFF. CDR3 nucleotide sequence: TGTGCCATCAGTGGCGGACAGGGGGTGTTGAACACTGAAGCTTTCTTT.

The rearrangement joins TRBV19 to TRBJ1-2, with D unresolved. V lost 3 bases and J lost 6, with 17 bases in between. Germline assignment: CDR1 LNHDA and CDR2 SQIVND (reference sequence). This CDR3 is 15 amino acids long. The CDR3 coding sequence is TGTGCCAGTAGTATTCCTGGCTTACGTGAGCATGGCTACACCTTC. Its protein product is CASSIPGLREHGYTF.

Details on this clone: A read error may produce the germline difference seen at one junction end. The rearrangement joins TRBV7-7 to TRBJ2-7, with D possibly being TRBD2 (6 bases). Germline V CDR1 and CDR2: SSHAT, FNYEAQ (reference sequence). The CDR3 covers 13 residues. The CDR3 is CASSLAANYEQYF. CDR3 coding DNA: TGTGCTAGCAGCTTAGCGGCGAACTACGAGCAGTACTTC.

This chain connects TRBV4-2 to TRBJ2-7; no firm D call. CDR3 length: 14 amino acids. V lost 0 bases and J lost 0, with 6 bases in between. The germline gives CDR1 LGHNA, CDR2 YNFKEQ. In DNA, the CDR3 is TGTGCCAGCAGCCAAGAGCGTTCCTCCTACGAGCAGTACTTC. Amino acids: CASSQERSSYEQYF.

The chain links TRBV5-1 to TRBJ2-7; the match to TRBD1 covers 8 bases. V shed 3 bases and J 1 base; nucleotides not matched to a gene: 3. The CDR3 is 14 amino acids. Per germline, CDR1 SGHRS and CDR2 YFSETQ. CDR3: CASSWGQDSYEQYF. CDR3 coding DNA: TGCGCCAGCAGCTGGGGACAGGATTCCTACGAGCAGTACTTC.

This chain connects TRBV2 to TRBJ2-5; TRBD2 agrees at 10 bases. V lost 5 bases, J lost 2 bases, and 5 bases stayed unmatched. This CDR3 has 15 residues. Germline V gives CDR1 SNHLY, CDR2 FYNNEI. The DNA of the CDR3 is TGTGCCAGCAGTAGTAGCGGGAGGCTTCAAGAGACCCAGTACTTC. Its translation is CASSSSGRLQETQYF.

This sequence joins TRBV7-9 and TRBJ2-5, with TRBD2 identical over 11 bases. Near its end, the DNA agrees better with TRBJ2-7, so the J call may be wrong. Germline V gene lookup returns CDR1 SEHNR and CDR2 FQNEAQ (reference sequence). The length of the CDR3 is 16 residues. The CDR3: CASSFPTSGASYEQYF. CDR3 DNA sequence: TGTGCCAGCAGCTTCCCGACTAGCGGGGCCTCCTACGAGCAGTACTTC.

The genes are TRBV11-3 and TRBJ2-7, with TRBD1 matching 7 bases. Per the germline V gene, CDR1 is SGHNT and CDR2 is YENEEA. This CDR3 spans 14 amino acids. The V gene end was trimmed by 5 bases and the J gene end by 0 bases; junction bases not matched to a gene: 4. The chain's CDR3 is CASSPTGSSYEQYF. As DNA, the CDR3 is TGTGCCAGCAGCCCGACAGGGTCCTCCTACGAGCAGTACTTC.

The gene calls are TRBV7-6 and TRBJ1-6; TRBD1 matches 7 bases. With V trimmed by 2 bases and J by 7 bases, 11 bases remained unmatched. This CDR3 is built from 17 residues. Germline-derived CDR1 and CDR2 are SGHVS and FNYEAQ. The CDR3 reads CASSLTRQGFRNSPLHF. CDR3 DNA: TGTGCCAGCAGCTTAACCCGACAGGGATTTCGGAATTCACCCCTCCACTTT.

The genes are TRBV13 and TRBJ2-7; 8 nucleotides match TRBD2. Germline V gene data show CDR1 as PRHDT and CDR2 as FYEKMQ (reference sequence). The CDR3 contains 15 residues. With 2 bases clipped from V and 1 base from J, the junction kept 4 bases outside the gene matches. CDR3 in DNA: TGTGCCAGCAGCTTATTCGTAGCGGGGTCCTACGAGCAGTACTTC. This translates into CASSLFVAGSYEQYF.

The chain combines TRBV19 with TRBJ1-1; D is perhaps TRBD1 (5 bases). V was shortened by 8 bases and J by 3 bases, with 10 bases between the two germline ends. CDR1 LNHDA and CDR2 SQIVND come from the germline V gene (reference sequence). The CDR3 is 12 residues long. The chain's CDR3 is CASSVGDTEAFF. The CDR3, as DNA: TGTGCCAGTTCGGTAGGGGACACTGAAGCTTTCTTT. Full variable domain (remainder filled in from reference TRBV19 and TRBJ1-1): DGGITQSPKYLFRKEGQNVTLSCEQNLNHDAMYWYRQDPGQGLRLIYYSQIVNDFQKGDIAEGYSVSREKKESFPLTVTSAQKNPTAFYLCASSVGDTEAFFGQGTRLTVV.